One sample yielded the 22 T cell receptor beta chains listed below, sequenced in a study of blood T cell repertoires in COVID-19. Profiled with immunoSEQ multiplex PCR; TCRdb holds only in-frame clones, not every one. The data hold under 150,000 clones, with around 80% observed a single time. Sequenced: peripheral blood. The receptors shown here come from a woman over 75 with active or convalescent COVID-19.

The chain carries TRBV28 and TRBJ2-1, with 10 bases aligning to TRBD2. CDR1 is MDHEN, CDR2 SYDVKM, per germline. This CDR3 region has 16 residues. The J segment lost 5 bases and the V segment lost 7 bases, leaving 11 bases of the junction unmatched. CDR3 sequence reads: CASKTFKRGGHNEQFF. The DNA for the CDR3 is TGTGCCAGCAAGACATTCAAGCGGGGGGGCCACAATGAGCAGTTCTTC.

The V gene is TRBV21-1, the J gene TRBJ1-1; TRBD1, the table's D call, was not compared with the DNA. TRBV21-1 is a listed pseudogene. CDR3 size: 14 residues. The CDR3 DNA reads TGTGCCAGCAGAACTTCAACAGGGAGAACTGAAGCTTTCTTT. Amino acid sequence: CASRTSTGRTEAFF.

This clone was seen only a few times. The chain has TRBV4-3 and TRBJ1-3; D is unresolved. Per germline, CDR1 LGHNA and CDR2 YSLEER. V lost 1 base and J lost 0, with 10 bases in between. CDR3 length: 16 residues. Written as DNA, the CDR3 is TGCGCCAGCAGCCAAGCCAGACTTAGCTCTGGAAACACCATATATTTT. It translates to CASSQARLSSGNTIYF.

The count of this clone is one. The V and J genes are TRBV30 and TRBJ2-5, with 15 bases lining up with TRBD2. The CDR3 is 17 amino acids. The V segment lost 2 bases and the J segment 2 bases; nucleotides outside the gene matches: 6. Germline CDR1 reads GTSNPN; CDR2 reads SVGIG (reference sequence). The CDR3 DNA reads TGTGCCTGGAGTAACGGACTAGCGGGGGGGCGGCAAGAGACCCAGTACTTC. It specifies CAWSNGLAGGRQETQYF.

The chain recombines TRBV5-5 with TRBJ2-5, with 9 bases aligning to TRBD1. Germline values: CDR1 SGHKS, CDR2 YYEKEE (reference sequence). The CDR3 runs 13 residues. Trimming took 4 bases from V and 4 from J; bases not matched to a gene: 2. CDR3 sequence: CASSRDRAETQYF. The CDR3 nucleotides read TGTGCCAGCAGCCGGGACAGGGCAGAGACCCAGTACTTC.

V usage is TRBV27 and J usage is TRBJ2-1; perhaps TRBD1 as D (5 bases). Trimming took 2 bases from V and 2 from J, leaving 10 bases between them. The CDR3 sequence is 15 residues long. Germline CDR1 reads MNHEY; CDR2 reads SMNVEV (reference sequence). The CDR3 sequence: CASSLNRFTYNEQFF. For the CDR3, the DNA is TGTGCCAGCAGTTTAAACAGGTTTACCTACAATGAGCAGTTCTTC.

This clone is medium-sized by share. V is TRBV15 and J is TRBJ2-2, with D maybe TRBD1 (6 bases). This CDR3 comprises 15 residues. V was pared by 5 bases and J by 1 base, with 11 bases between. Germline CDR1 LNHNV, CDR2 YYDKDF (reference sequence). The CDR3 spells CATSLRGQNTGELFF. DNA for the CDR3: TGTGCCACCAGCCTTAGGGGACAGAACACCGGGGAGCTGTTTTTT.

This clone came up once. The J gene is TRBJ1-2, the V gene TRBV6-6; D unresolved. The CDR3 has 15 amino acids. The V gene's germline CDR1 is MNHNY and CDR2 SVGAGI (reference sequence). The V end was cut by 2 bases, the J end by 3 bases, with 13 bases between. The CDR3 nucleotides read TGTGCCAGCAGTTACCCGGGTAAATCCGACTATGGCTACACCTTC. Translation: CASSYPGKSDYGYTF.

The CDR3 loop reads CASTPGQGARNEQFF. In DNA form, the CDR3 reads TGTGCCAGCACCCCCGGCCAGGGGGCGCGGAATGAGCAGTTCTTC. The chain combines TRBV5-4 with TRBJ2-1; TRBD1 aligns across 8 bases. Germline loops: CDR1 SGHNT, CDR2 YYREEE (reference sequence). Germline trimming cut 6 bases from V and 7 bases from J; bases unmatched to any gene: 12. The CDR3 covers 15 residues. The complete variable domain, with remaining parts taken from reference TRBV5-4 and TRBJ2-1, reads ETGVTQSPTHLIKTRGQQVTLRCSSQSGHNTVSWYQQALGQGPQFIFQYYREEENGRGNFPPRFSGLQFPNYSSELNVNALELDDSALYLCASTPGQGARNEQFFGPGTRLTVL.

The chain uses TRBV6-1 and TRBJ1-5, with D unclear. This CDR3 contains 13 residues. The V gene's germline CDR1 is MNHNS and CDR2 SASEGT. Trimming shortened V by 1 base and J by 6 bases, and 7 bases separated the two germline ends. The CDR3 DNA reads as TGTGCCAGCAGTGAAGAACTTGGTCAGCCCCAGCATTTT. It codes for CASSEELGQPQHF.

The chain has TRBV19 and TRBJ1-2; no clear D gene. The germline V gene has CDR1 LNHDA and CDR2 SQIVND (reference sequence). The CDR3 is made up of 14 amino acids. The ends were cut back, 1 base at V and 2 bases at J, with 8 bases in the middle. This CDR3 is CASSIGRGNYGYTF. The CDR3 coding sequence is TGTGCCAGTAGTATAGGACGGGGAAACTATGGCTACACCTTC.

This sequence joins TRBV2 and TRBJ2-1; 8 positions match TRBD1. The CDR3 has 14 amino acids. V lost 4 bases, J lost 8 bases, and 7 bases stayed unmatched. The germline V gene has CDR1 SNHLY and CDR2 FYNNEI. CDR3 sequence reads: CASSGWTGLHEQFF. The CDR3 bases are TGTGCCAGCAGTGGGTGGACAGGGCTACATGAGCAGTTCTTC.

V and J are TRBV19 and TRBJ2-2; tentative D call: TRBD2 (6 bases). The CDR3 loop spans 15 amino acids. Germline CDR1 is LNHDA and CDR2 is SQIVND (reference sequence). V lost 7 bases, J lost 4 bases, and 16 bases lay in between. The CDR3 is CASTVDSGRTGELFF. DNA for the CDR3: TGTGCCAGTACTGTCGATAGCGGACGCACCGGGGAGCTGTTTTTT.

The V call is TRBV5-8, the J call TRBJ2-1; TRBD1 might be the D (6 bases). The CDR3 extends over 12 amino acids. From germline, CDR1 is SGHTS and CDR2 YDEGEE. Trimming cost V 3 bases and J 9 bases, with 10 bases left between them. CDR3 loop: CASSSRDTEQFF. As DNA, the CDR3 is TGTGCCAGCAGCTCCCGGGACACTGAGCAGTTCTTC.

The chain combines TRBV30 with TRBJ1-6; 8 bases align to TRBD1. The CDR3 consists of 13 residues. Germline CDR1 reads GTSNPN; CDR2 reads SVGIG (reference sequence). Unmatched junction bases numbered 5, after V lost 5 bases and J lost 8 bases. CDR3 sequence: CAWAGGGDSPLHF. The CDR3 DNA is TGTGCCTGGGCAGGGGGCGGCGATTCACCCCTCCACTTT.

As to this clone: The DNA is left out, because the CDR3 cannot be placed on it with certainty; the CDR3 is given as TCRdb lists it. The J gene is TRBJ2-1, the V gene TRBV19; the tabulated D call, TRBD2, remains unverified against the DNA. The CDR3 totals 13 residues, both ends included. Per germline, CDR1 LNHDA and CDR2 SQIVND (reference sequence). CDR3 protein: CASTSGYINEQFF.

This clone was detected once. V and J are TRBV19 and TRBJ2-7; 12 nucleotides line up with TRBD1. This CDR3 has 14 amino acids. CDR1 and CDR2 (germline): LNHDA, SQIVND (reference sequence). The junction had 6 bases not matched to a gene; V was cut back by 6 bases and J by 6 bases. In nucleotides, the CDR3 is TGTGCCAGTAGGCCGGGACAGGGGGCCCTCGAGCAGTACTTC. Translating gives CASRPGQGALEQYF.

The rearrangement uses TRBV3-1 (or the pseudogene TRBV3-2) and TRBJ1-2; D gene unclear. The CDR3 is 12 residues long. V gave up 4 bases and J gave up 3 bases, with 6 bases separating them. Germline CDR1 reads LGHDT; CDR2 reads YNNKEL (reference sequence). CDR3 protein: CASSPRDYGYTF. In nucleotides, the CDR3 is TGTGCCAGCAGCCCGCGGGACTATGGCTACACCTTC.

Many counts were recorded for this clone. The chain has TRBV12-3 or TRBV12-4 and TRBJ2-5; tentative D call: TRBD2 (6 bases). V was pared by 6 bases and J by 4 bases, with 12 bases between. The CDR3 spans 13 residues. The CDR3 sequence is CASSLMGGETQYF. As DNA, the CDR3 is TGTGCCAGCAGCCTCATGGGAGGAGAGACCCAGTACTTC.

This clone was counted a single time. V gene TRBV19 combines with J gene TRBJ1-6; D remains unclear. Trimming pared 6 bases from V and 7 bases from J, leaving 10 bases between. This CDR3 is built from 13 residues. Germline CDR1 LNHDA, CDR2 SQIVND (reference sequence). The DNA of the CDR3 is TGTGCCAGTAGCCCGGGGTACAATTCACCCCTCCACTTT. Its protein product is CASSPGYNSPLHF.

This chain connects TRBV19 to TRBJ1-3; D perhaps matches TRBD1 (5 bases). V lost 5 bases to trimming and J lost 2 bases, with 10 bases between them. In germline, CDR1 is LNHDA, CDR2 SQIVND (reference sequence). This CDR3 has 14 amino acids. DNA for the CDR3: TGTGCCAGTAGTCCCCAGGGCACTGGAAACACCATATATTTT. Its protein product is CASSPQGTGNTIYF.

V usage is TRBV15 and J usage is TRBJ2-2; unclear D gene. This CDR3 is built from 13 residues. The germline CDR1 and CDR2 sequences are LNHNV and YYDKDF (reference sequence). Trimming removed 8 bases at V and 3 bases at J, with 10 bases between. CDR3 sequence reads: CATHLPDTGELFF. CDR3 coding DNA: TGTGCCACCCACTTACCCGACACCGGGGAGCTGTTTTTT.